The next 14 T cell receptor beta chains were all read from a single sample in a study of spatial heterogeneity in lung cancer. TCRdb processed the 5' RACE reads anew with MiXCR; each CDR3 protein has one entry. The repertoire holds some 64,000 distinct CDR3 sequences, around 8.2% seen once, with about 14% in the top ten. Time point meaning: sample taken at primary tumor resection. Sequencing covered unsorted whole RNA taken from tumor, nontumor lung or frozen PBMC. The material sequenced was PBMCs, taken at surgery. Source of these receptors: a female donor with early-stage non-small cell lung cancer.

DNA for the CDR3: TGCAGTGCTAGAGGGGGAGCGGGTGTCACAGATACGCAGTATTTT. This codes for CSARGGAGVTDTQYF. The chain employs TRBV20-1 and TRBJ2-3; possibly TRBD2 for D (6 bases). This CDR3 comprises 15 residues. Per the germline V gene, CDR1 is DFQATT and CDR2 is SNEGSKA (reference sequence). Trimming pared 1 base from V and 2 bases from J, leaving 13 bases between.

This clonotype was counted a few times. The genes are TRBV2 and TRBJ1-5; D is perhaps TRBD1 (5 bases). The CDR3 extends over 15 amino acids. Trimming stripped 3 bases from V and 2 bases from J, with 11 bases between. Germline CDR1 SNHLY, CDR2 FYNNEI. CDR3 region: CASSEEWGGNQPQHF. For the CDR3, the DNA is TGTGCCAGCAGTGAGGAGTGGGGGGGCAATCAGCCCCAGCATTTT.

This chain connects TRBV3-1 to TRBJ1-2; D not resolved. Germline V gene data show CDR1 as LGHDT and CDR2 as YNNKEL (reference sequence). V was clipped by 1 base and J by 8 bases, with 11 bases between them. This CDR3 is 13 amino acids long. In DNA, the CDR3 is TGTGCCAGCAGCCAAGTCCTGGCTTCCGGCTACACCTTC. This codes for CASSQVLASGYTF.

The CDR3 spells CASSLGLAGVNEQFF. In DNA, the CDR3 is TGTGCCAGCAGTTTGGGACTAGCGGGAGTGAATGAGCAGTTCTTC. This chain joins TRBV12-3 or TRBV12-4 and TRBJ2-1; 14 bases fit TRBD2. This CDR3 has 15 amino acids. With 3 bases clipped from V and 7 bases from J, the junction kept 2 bases outside the gene matches.

This clonotype has a count of ten or more. The chain recombines TRBV11-3 with TRBJ2-2; a weak D match, TRBD1 (6 bases). This CDR3 is 16 amino acids long. The V gene lost 4 bases and the J gene lost 4 bases, with 16 bases spanning the gap. Germline CDR1 and CDR2: SGHNT and YENEEA. The CDR3 DNA reads as TGTGCCAGCAGCTCCACCGGGACACCGACCACCGGGGAGCTGTTTTTT. This sequence encodes CASSSTGTPTTGELFF.

This chain links TRBV29-1 with TRBJ2-6; maybe TRBD1 (6 bases). The V end lost 7 bases, the J end lost 0 bases, and 10 bases lay between the germline ends. The CDR3 totals 14 residues. The V gene's germline CDR1 is SQVTM and CDR2 ANQGSEA. The CDR3 reads CSADRYSGANVLTF. CDR3 nucleotides: TGCAGCGCCGACAGGTACTCTGGGGCCAACGTCCTGACTTTC.

This clonotype was counted between two and nine times. The chain uses TRBV5-5 and TRBJ1-1; D might be TRBD1 (6 bases). The CDR3 totals 16 residues. V was pared by 0 bases and J by 1 base, with 13 bases between. Germline CDR1 SGHKS, CDR2 YYEKEE (reference sequence). As DNA, the CDR3 is TGTGCCAGCAGCTTGGCCTTGGACAGATCGAACACTGAAGCTTTCTTT. It codes for CASSLALDRSNTEAFF.

The V gene is TRBV7-2, the J gene TRBJ2-1; 10 bases map to TRBD2. The trim removed 5 bases at V and 8 bases at J, leaving 12 bases unmatched. Germline V gene data show CDR1 as SGHTA and CDR2 as FQGNSA. The CDR3 is 16 residues long. The CDR3 sequence: CASSRFGLAVGDEQFF. DNA of the CDR3: TGTGCCAGCAGCCGTTTCGGACTAGCGGTCGGGGATGAGCAGTTCTTC.

This clonotype appeared a few times. This rearrangement joins TRBV4-2 to TRBJ1-2, with D perhaps matching TRBD1 (5 bases). CDR1 and CDR2 from the germline V gene are LGHNA and YNFKEQ. The V end was cut by 0 bases, the J end by 7 bases, with 9 bases between. The CDR3 is 13 residues long. The CDR3 DNA reads as TGTGCCAGCAGCCAAGATCGGGGGTCTGGCTACACCTTC. The encoded protein is CASSQDRGSGYTF.

This clonotype was detected ten times or more. The chain uses TRBV3-1 and TRBJ2-5; possible D gene TRBD1, 5 bases. Per germline, CDR1 LGHDT and CDR2 YNNKEL (reference sequence). Trimming took 1 base from V and 5 from J, leaving 14 bases between them. CDR3 size: 15 residues. CDR3 amino acids: CASSQGRGPVETQYF. CDR3 coding DNA: TGTGCCAGCAGCCAAGGAAGGGGTCCCGTCGAGACCCAGTACTTC.

This clonotype was seen repeatedly, ten times or more. The chain employs TRBV28 and TRBJ1-1; D is ambiguous. Germline lookup yields CDR1 MDHEN and CDR2 SYDVKM. With 7 bases removed from V and 5 bases from J, the gap between germline ends came to 8 bases. CDR3 length: 11 residues. The CDR3 DNA is TGTGCCAGCATCGAGGGAACTGAAGCTTTCTTT. It codes for CASIEGTEAFF.

The chain carries TRBV7-2 and TRBJ2-7, with 13 positions matching TRBD2. Germline CDR1 and CDR2: SGHTA and FQGNSA. The length of the CDR3 is 15 residues. V gave up 2 bases and J gave up 5 bases; unmatched junction bases: 3. The CDR3 reads CASSLNGLAGDEQYF. The CDR3 DNA follows: TGTGCCAGCAGCTTAAACGGACTAGCGGGAGACGAGCAGTACTTC.

This clonotype was counted only a few times. The chain couples TRBV4-2 to TRBJ1-1, with a weak D call TRBD1 (5 bases). With 1 base removed from V and 0 bases from J, the gap between germline ends came to 12 bases. The CDR3 is 16 amino acids. Germline loops: CDR1 LGHNA, CDR2 YNFKEQ. CDR3 sequence: CASSQGIGAMNTEAFF. The CDR3 DNA follows: TGTGCCAGCAGCCAAGGTATAGGGGCCATGAACACTGAAGCTTTCTTT.

This clonotype has just a few counts. The J gene is TRBJ1-5, the V gene TRBV12-3 or TRBV12-4, with TRBD1 matching 9 bases. V lost 7 bases and J lost 11; bases outside the gene matches: 12. The CDR3 has 14 residues. In DNA form, the CDR3 reads TGTGCCAGCAAGACGGGACAGGGCTCTTCAACCCAGCATTTT. It encodes CASKTGQGSSTQHF.